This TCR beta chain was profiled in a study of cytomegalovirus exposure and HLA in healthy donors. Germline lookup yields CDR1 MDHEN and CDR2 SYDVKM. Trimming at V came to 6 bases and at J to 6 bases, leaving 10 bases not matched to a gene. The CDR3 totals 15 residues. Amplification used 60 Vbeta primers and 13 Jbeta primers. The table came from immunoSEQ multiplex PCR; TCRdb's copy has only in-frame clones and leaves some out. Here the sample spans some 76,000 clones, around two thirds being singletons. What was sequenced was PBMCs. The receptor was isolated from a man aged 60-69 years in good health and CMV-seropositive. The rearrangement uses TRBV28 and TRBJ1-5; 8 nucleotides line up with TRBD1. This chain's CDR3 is CASSTPTGVSQPQHF. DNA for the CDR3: TGTGCCAGCAGCACACCGACAGGGGTGAGTCAGCCCCAGCATTTT.